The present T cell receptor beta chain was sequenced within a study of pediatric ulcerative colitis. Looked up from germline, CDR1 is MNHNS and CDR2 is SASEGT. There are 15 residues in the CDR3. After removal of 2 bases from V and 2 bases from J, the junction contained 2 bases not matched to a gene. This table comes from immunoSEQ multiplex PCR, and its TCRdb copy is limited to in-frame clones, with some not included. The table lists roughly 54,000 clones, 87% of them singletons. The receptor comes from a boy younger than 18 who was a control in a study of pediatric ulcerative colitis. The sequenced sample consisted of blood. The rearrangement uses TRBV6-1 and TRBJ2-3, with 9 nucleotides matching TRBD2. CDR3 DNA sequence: TGTGCCAGCAGTGAACTAGCGGGATCCACAGATACGCAGTATTTT. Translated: CASSELAGSTDTQYF.